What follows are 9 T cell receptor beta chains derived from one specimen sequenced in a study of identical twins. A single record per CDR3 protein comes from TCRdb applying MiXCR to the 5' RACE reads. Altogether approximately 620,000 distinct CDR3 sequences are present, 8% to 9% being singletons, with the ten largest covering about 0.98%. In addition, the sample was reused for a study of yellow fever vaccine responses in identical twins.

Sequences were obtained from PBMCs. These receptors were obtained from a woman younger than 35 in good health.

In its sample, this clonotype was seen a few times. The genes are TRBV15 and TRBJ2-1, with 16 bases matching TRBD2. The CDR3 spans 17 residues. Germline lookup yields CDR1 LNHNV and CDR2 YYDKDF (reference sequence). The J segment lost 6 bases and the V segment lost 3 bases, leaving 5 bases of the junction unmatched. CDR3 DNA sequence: TGTGCCACCAGCAGGGGACTAGCGGGAGGGGCTATCAATGAGCAGTTCTTC. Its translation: CATSRGLAGGAINEQFF.

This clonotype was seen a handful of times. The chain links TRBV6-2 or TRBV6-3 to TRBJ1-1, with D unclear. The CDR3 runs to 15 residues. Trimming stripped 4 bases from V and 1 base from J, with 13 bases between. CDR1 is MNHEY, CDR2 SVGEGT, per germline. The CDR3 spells CASSSLQDQNTEAFF. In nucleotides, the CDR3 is TGTGCCAGCAGTTCCCTCCAAGACCAGAACACTGAAGCTTTCTTT.

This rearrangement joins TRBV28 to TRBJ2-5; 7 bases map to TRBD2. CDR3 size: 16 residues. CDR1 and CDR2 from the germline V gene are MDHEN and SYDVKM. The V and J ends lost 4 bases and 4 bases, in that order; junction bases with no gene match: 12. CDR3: CASSSRGGGRGETQYF. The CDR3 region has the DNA TGTGCCAGCAGTTCCCGGGGTGGCGGGAGAGGAGAGACCCAGTACTTC.

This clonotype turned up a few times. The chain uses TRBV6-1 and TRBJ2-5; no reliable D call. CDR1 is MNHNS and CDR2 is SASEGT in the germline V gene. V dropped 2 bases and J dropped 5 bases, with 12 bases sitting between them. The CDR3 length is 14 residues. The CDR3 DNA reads TGTGCCAGCAGTGAATGGGCCCCGACGGAGACCCAGTACTTC. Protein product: CASSEWAPTETQYF.

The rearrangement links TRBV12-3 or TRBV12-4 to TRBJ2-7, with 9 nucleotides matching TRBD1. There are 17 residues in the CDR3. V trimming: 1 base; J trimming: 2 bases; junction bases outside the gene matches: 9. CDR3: CASSLESLGQGAYEQYF. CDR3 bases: TGTGCCAGCAGTTTAGAATCTCTGGGACAGGGTGCCTACGAGCAGTACTTC.

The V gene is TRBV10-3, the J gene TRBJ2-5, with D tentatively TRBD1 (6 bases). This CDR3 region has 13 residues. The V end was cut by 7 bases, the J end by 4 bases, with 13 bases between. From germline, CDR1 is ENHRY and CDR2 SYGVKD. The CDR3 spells CAIKQGLGETQYF. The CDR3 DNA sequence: TGTGCCATCAAACAGGGCTTGGGAGAGACCCAGTACTTC.

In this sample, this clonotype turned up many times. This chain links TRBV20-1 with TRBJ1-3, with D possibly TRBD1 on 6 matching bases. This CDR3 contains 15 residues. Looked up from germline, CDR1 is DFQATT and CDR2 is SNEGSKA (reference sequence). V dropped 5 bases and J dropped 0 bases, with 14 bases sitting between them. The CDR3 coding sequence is TGCAGTGCTGCAGACAGGCGAGGCTCTGGAAACACCATATATTTT. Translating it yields CSAADRRGSGNTIYF.

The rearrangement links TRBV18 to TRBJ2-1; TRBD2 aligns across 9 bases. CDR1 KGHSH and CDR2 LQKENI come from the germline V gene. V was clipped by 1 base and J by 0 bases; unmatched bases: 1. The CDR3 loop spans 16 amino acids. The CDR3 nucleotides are TGTGCCAGCTCACCACAAGCGGGAGGCTCCTACAATGAGCAGTTCTTC. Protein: CASSPQAGGSYNEQFF.

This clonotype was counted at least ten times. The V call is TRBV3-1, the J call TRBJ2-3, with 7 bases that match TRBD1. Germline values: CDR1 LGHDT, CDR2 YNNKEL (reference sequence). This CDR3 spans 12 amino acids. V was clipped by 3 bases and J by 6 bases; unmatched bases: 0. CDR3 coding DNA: TGTGCCAGCAGCCAGACAGGGGATACGCAGTATTTT. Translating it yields CASSQTGDTQYF.